This T cell receptor beta chain is drawn from a study of blood T cell repertoires in COVID-19. In the authors' workflow: Nucleated cell number was recorded as an estimate derived from reference gene primer amplification. Clones were sequenced by immunoSEQ multiplex PCR, and TCRdb holds only the in-frame ones, with some missing. That table is the source of V, J and clone size, and D and trimming were worked out from the DNA. The sample lists roughly 96,000 clones, about 80% occurring once. This CDR3 has 15 residues. Germline V CDR1 and CDR2: LNHDA, SQIVND (reference sequence). Unmatched junction bases numbered 8, after V lost 6 bases and J lost 1 base. This clone was seen only a few times.

The chain links TRBV19 to TRBJ1-1; 7 nucleotides align to TRBD1. This receptor was obtained from a man in his sixties with acute or convalescent COVID-19. The source material was peripheral blood. The CDR3 sequence is CASRYRGGWNTEAFF. Written as DNA, the CDR3 is TGTGCCAGTAGGTACAGGGGAGGTTGGAACACTGAAGCTTTCTTT.